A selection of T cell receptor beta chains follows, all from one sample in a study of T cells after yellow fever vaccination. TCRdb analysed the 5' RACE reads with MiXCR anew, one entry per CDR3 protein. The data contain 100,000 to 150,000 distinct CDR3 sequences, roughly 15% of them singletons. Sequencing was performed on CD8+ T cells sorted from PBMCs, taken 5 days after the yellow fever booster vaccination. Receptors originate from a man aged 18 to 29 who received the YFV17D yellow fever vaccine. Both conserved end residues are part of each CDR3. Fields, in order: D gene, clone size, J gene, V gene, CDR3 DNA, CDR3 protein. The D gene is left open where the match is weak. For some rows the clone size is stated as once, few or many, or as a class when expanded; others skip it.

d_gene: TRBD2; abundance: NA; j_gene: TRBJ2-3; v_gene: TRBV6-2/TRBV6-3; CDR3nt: TGTGCCAGCAGTGCTAGCGGGGGGGATAAAGATACGCAGTATTTT; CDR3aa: CASSASGGDKDTQYF
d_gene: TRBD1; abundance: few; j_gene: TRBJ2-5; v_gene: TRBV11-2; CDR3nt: TGTGCCAGCAGCTTACCGGGACAGGGAAGAGAGACCCAGTACTTC; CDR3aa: CASSLPGQGRETQYF
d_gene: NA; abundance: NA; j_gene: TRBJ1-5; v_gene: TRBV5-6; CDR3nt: TGTGCCAGCAGCGGAGGGGAATCCGGCAATCAGCCCCAGCATTTT; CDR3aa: CASSGGESGNQPQHF
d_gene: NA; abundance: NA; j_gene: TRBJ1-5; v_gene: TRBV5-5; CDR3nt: TGTGCCAGCAGCTTGCTGGCAGGGGAAGGCAATCAGCCCCAGCATTTT; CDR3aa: CASSLLAGEGNQPQHF
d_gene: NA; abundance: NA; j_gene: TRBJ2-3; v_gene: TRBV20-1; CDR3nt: TGCAGTGGCTGGTGGGGCACAGATACGCAGTATTTT; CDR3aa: CSGWWGTDTQYF
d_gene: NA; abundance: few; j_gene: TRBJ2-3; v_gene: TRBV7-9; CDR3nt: TGTGCCAGCAGCTTAGATTGGCCAGATACGCAGTATTTT; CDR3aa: CASSLDWPDTQYF
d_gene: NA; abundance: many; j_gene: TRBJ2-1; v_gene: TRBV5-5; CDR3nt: TGTGCCAGCAGTCAAACAGGGTCTGAGTTACCCTACAATGAGCAGTTCTTC; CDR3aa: CASSQTGSELPYNEQFF
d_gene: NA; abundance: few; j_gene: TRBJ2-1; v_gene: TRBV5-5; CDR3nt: TGTGCCAGCAGCTTGGCCCGGGCGAATGAGCAGTTCTTC; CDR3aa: CASSLARANEQFF
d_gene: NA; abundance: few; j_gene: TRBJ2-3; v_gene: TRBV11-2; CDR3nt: TGTGCCAGCAGCGGTACGAGGGACGCGCAGTATTTT; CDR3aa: CASSGTRDAQYF
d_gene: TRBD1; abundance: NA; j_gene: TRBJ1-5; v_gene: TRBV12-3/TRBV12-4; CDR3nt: TGTGCCAGCACTACGGACAGGCAGCCCCAGCATTTT; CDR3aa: CASTTDRQPQHF
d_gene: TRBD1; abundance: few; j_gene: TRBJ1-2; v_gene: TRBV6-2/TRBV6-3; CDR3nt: TGTGCCAGCAGTTACTACGTGACAGGGGACGGCTACACCTTC; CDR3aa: CASSYYVTGDGYTF
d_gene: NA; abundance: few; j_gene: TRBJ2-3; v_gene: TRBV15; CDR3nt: TGTGCCACCAGCACAGGCAGGGGCCCAGATACGCAGTATTTT; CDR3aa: CATSTGRGPDTQYF
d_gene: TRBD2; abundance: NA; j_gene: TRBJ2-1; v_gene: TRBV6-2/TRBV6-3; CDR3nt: TGCTCCGGGGGGGTCTCCTACAATGAGCAGTTCTTC; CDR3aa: CSGGVSYNEQFF